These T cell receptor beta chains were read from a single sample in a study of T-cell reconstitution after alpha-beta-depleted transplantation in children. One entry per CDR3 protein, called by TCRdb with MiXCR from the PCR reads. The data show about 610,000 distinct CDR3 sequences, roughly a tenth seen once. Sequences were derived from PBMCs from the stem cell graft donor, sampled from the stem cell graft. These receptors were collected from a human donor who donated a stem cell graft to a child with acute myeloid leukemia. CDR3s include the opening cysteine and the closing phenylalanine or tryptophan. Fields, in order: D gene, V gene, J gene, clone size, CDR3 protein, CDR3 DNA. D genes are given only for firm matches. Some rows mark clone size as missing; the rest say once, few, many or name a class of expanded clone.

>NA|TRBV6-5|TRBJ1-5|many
CASRPSMYQPQHF
TGTGCCAGCAGACCCTCGATGTATCAGCCCCAGCATTTT
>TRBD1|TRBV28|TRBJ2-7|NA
CASSVGLGQGFELYF
TGTGCCAGCAGTGTAGGTTTGGGACAGGGGTTCGAGCTGTACTTC
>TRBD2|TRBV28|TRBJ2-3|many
CASSLNIAGGLLGQYF
TGTGCCAGCAGCCTCAATATAGCGGGAGGCCTCTTGGGGCAGTATTTT
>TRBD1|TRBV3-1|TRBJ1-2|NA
CASSQRTGANYGYTF
TGTGCCAGCAGCCAGCGGACAGGCGCTAACTATGGCTACACCTTC
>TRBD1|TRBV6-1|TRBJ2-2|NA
CASRAHDRAGELFF
TGTGCCAGCAGGGCACACGACAGGGCCGGGGAGCTGTTTTTT
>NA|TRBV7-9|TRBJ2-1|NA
CASSFQGGTYNEQFF
TGTGCCAGCAGCTTCCAAGGGGGGACCTACAATGAGCAGTTCTTC
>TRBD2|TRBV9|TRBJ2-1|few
CASSVEPLAEQFF
TGTGCCAGCAGCGTAGAACCACTAGCGGAGCAGTTCTTC
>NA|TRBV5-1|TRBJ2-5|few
CASSRGSVQETQYF
TGCGCCAGCAGCCGGGGGAGTGTCCAAGAGACCCAGTACTTC
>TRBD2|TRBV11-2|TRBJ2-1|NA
CASRDGRLADSYNEQFF
TGTGCCAGCAGGGATGGGAGACTAGCGGACTCCTACAATGAGCAGTTCTTC
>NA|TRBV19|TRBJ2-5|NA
CASSIRGRETQYF
TGTGCCAGTAGTATAAGGGGCAGAGAGACCCAGTACTTC
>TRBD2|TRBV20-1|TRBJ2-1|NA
CSARPSGLAGGLSYYNEQFF
TGCAGTGCTAGACCATCAGGTCTAGCGGGAGGTCTTAGCTATTACAATGAGCAGTTCTTC
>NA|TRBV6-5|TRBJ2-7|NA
CASRADYYEQYF
TGTGCCAGCAGAGCCGATTACTACGAGCAGTACTTC
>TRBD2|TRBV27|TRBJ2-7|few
CASSNRTSVSYEQYF
TGTGCCAGCAGTAACAGGACTAGCGTCTCCTACGAGCAGTACTTC
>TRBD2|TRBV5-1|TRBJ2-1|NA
CASSLPGLAPQQFF
TGCGCCAGCAGCTTGCCGGGACTAGCGCCTCAGCAGTTCTTC
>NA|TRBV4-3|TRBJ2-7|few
CASSPLGETRYEQYF
TGCGCCAGCAGCCCCCTCGGTGAAACCCGCTACGAGCAGTACTTC
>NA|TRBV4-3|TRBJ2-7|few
CASSQAYPLDYYEQYF
TGCGCCAGCAGCCAAGCGTACCCCCTAGACTACTACGAGCAGTACTTC
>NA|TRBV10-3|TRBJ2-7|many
CAISETGNLLEYF
TGTGCCATCAGTGAGACAGGGAATCTTCTAGAGTACTTC
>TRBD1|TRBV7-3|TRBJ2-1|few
CASSQTGANEQFF
TGTGCCAGCAGCCAGACAGGGGCCAATGAGCAGTTCTTC
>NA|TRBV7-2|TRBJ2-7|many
CASSLGGSRTYEQYF
TGTGCCAGCAGCTTAGGAGGGAGTAGGACCTACGAGCAGTACTTC
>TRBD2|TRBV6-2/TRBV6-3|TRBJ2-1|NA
CASSKEWTSGSEQFF
TGTGCCAGCAGTAAGGAGTGGACTAGCGGGAGTGAGCAGTTCTTC